This TCR beta chain originates from a study of blood T cells in healthy people across ages. V lost 8 bases to trimming and J lost 3 bases, with 14 bases between them. Germline V gene lookup returns CDR1 MNHNS and CDR2 SASEGT. The CDR3 is made up of 14 amino acids. A few counts support this clonotype. For the second PCR, which ran for 7 to 11 cycles, a sample-barcoded 5' primer and a J-beta primer mix were used. One entry per CDR3 protein results from TCRdb running MiXCR on the 5' RACE reads. The profile shows around 820,000 distinct CDR3 sequences, around 25% of them singletons. These same data were also listed under a study on T cells of mothers and their children.

This TCR was sampled from a boy younger than 18 in good health. The rearrangement uses TRBV6-1 and TRBJ2-1; no reliable D call. The sequencing sample was made of blood. The CDR3 bases are TGTGCCAGCGGAATCGGGCCTGTCTACAATGAGCAGTTCTTC. Translated, it gives CASGIGPVYNEQFF.